Listed below are T cell receptor beta chains from one sample, sequenced in a study of T-cell reconstitution after alpha-beta-depleted transplantation in children. Via MiXCR, TCRdb re-called the PCR reads, giving one row per CDR3 protein. The sample consists of roughly 500,000 distinct CDR3 sequences, under 12% of them appearing once. This sample comprised PBMCs, obtained before TCRalphabeta/CD19-depleted stem cell transplant. Receptors were obtained from a child aged 2-15 years with inherited bone marrow failure, due to receive a stem cell transplant. The CDR3 runs from the conserved cysteine through the conserved F or W. D genes are given only for firm matches. Rows give clone size only sometimes, using once, few, many, or a class for an expanded clone.

j_call d_call v_call clone_size cdr3_aa cdr3_nt
TRBJ1-2 . TRBV27 many CASSPQVGGGYGYTF TGTGCCAGCAGTCCCCAGGTGGGGGGCGGCTATGGCTACACCTTC
TRBJ2-7 . TRBV20-1 many CGGASTYEQYF TGCGGGGGCGCATCGACCTACGAGCAGTACTTC
TRBJ2-3 . TRBV19 . CASSIGHPDTQYF TGTGCCAGTAGTATCGGCCACCCGGATACGCAGTATTTT
TRBJ2-3 TRBD2 TRBV3-1 . CASSLRWGGADTQYF TGTGCCAGCAGCCTGAGATGGGGAGGGGCAGATACGCAGTATTTT
TRBJ2-5 TRBD1 TRBV27 many CASRGTGGIETQYF TGTGCCAGCAGGGGGACAGGGGGCATCGAGACCCAGTACTTC
TRBJ2-3 . TRBV20-1 many CSARLLESTDTQYF TGCAGTGCTAGACTCTTGGAAAGCACAGATACGCAGTATTTT
TRBJ2-7 . TRBV9 . CASSDQTYEQYF TGTGCCAGCAGCGACCAAACCTACGAGCAGTACTTC
TRBJ2-1 . TRBV10-3 many CAISEPWAKNNEQFF TGTGCCATCAGTGAGCCCTGGGCAAAAAACAATGAGCAGTTCTTC
TRBJ2-1 . TRBV6-2/TRBV6-3 many CASSWPSSYNEQFF TGTGCCAGCAGCTGGCCTAGCTCCTACAATGAGCAGTTCTTC
TRBJ2-7 . TRBV5-1 many CASSFGEGYEQYF TGCGCCAGCAGCTTCGGTGAGGGCTACGAGCAGTACTTC
TRBJ1-6 . TRBV3-1 many CASSQEVDGDSPLHF TGTGCCAGCAGCCAAGAAGTGGACGGGGATTCACCCCTCCACTTT
TRBJ2-1 . TRBV14 many CASSQEGSRWSSYNEQFF TGTGCCAGCAGCCAAGAGGGATCCAGGTGGAGCTCCTACAATGAGCAGTTCTTC
TRBJ2-3 . TRBV7-6 . CASSPQHGDTQYF TGTGCCAGCAGCCCACAACATGGAGATACGCAGTATTTT
TRBJ1-2 TRBD1 TRBV12-3/TRBV12-4 many CASLTQGGSIYTF TGTGCCAGCCTTACGCAGGGGGGCTCTATCTACACCTTC
TRBJ2-1 . TRBV6-5 many CASLSGPPSSYNEQFF TGTGCCAGCTTATCTGGGCCTCCTAGCTCCTACAATGAGCAGTTCTTC
TRBJ1-1 . TRBV6-1 many CASTYGVSTTEAFF TGTGCCAGCACCTACGGGGTTTCAACCACTGAAGCTTTCTTT
TRBJ2-3 TRBD2 TRBV12-3/TRBV12-4 many CASSLLGGPLDTQYF TGTGCCAGCAGTTTATTGGGAGGGCCTTTAGATACGCAGTATTTT
TRBJ1-2 . TRBV7-2 many CASSLGAGANGYTF TGTGCCAGCAGCTTAGGCGCAGGGGCGAATGGCTACACCTTC
TRBJ1-2 . TRBV5-1 many CASSFTGLVYGYTF TGCGCCAGCAGCTTCACAGGGTTGGTCTATGGCTACACCTTC
TRBJ2-5 TRBD2 TRBV10-3 many CAISVLADPETQYF TGTGCCATCAGTGTACTAGCGGACCCAGAGACCCAGTACTTC
TRBJ2-3 . TRBV7-7 . CAARVPTDTQYF TGTGCTGCCCGCGTACCCACAGATACGCAGTATTTT
TRBJ2-2 TRBD2 TRBV27 many CASSLSRLAAGTGELFF TGTGCCAGCAGTTTATCCAGACTAGCCGCGGGCACCGGGGAGCTGTTTTTT
TRBJ2-7 . TRBV7-2 . CASTYVGGLREQYF TGTGCCAGCACCTACGTGGGGGGTTTGAGGGAGCAGTACTTC
TRBJ2-7 . TRBV7-9 many CASSSSSVTSYEQYF TGTGCCAGCAGCTCGTCTAGCGTGACTTCCTACGAGCAGTACTTC
TRBJ2-7 . TRBV12-3/TRBV12-4 . CASSLQVSAYEQYF TGTGCCAGCAGTTTACAGGTATCCGCCTACGAGCAGTACTTC
TRBJ1-2 TRBD1 TRBV4-3 many CASSQDARGNTGGYTF TGCGCCAGCAGCCAGGATGCCAGGGGGAATACGGGTGGCTACACCTTC
TRBJ2-7 . TRBV3-1 many CASSQDSSPGYAQYF TGTGCCAGCAGCCAAGATTCCTCCCCCGGCTACGCTCAGTACTTC
TRBJ2-1 . TRBV28 . CASSPGIGEFF TGTGCCAGCAGCCCAGGGATAGGGGAGTTCTTC
TRBJ2-7 . TRBV11-2 many CASSLVRGHYEQYF TGTGCCAGCAGCTTAGTCCGAGGCCACTACGAGCAGTACTTC
TRBJ2-2 . TRBV15 . CATSTIDRRGGTGELFF TGTGCCACCAGCACAATAGACAGGCGAGGGGGTACCGGGGAGCTGTTTTTT
TRBJ2-1 . TRBV28 many CASSYQPSYNEQFF TGTGCCAGCAGTTACCAGCCCTCCTACAATGAGCAGTTCTTC
TRBJ2-2 . TRBV5-5 few CASTLEAGRRWYTGELFF TGTGCCAGCACCCTGGAGGCGGGGCGTCGATGGTACACCGGGGAGCTGTTTTTT
TRBJ2-7 TRBD1 TRBV20-1 many CSAATGDSQYF TGCAGTGCTGCGACAGGGGATTCTCAGTACTTC
TRBJ2-3 TRBD2 TRBV6-2/TRBV6-3 few CASSNRLAGGPPDTQYF TGTGCCAGCAGTAACCGACTAGCGGGAGGGCCCCCAGATACGCAGTATTTT
TRBJ2-1 . TRBV20-1 many CSARDPLQPNRNEQFF TGCAGTGCTAGAGACCCACTGCAACCGAACCGGAATGAGCAGTTCTTC
TRBJ2-7 TRBD1 TRBV4-2 . CASSQGQGYDEQYF TGTGCCAGCAGCCAGGGACAGGGGTACGACGAGCAGTACTTC
TRBJ2-1 . TRBV7-6 . CASGAEQFF TGTGCCAGCGGCGCTGAGCAGTTCTTC
TRBJ1-2 . TRBV7-9 many CASSSRDYNGYTF TGTGCCAGCAGCTCCCGGGATTATAATGGCTACACCTTC
TRBJ2-7 TRBD1 TRBV7-9 many CASSFSGQGAEQYF TGTGCCAGCAGCTTCTCCGGGCAGGGGGCCGAGCAGTACTTC
TRBJ2-7 TRBD1 TRBV6-1 many CASSAGTGSKEQYF TGTGCCAGCAGTGCCGGGACAGGTTCGAAAGAGCAGTACTTC
TRBJ1-4 TRBD1 TRBV20-1 many CSARDGTDHEKLFF TGCAGTGCTAGGGACGGGACAGACCATGAAAAACTGTTTTTT
TRBJ2-1 TRBD2 TRBV5-1 few CASSLGLASGPSYNEQFF TGCGCCAGCAGCTTGGGGTTAGCTAGCGGGCCATCCTACAATGAGCAGTTCTTC
TRBJ1-1 . TRBV15 . CATSGRRRGTEAFF TGTGCCACCAGCGGGCGACGGCGGGGGACTGAAGCTTTCTTT
TRBJ1-2 TRBD1 TRBV19 few CASTGTGGQRGYTF TGTGCCAGTACTGGGACAGGGGGCCAGCGTGGCTACACCTTC
TRBJ2-4 . TRBV3-1 many CASSQDLGTVRKNIQYF TGTGCCAGCAGCCAAGATCTTGGAACAGTGAGGAAAAACATTCAGTACTTC
TRBJ2-5 TRBD2 TRBV7-2 . CASSLVAAGGGTQYF TGTGCCAGCAGCTTAGTTGCCGCCGGGGGGGGAACCCAGTACTTC
TRBJ2-1 . TRBV5-1 . CASSLETGVEQFF TGCGCCAGCAGCTTGGAGACGGGAGTCGAGCAGTTCTTC
TRBJ1-2 . TRBV27 many CASILTAGYTF TGTGCCAGCATCCTCACCGCAGGCTACACCTTC
TRBJ1-2 . TRBV20-1 . CSASTSGNYGYTF TGCAGTGCCTCTACGTCGGGTAACTATGGCTACACCTTC
TRBJ2-2 TRBD2 TRBV7-2 many CASSLASWLAGENTGELFF TGTGCCAGCAGCTTAGCCTCTTGGCTAGCGGGCGAGAACACCGGGGAGCTGTTTTTT
TRBJ1-1 . TRBV25-1 many CASSDGTYTEAFF TGTGCCAGCAGTGATGGGACGTACACTGAAGCTTTCTTT
TRBJ1-1 . TRBV25-1 many CASSRPSEAFF TGTGCCAGCAGTAGACCAAGTGAAGCTTTCTTT
TRBJ2-2 TRBD2 TRBV23-1 . CASSQCWREENTGELFF TGCGCCAGCAGTCAATGCTGGCGGGAGGAAAACACCGGGGAGCTGTTTTTT
TRBJ2-7 . TRBV5-1 few CASSLLGATYEQYF TGCGCCAGCAGCTTGCTGGGGGCAACGTACGAGCAGTACTTC
TRBJ2-2 . TRBV27 many CASSLSGWGTGDTGELFF TGTGCCAGCAGTTTATCGGGCTGGGGGACGGGGGACACCGGGGAGCTGTTTTTT
TRBJ2-1 TRBD2 TRBV4-3 many CASSQAPGLAGSNEQFF TGCGCCAGCAGCCAAGCGCCAGGACTAGCGGGTTCTAATGAGCAGTTCTTC
TRBJ2-7 TRBD2 TRBV7-2 few CASSLRRLAGVEQYF TGTGCCAGCAGCTTAAGGAGACTAGCGGGAGTCGAGCAGTACTTC
TRBJ2-7 TRBD1 TRBV18 few CASSPWGQSTYEQYF TGTGCCAGCTCACCATGGGGACAGTCGACCTACGAGCAGTACTTC
TRBJ2-5 . TRBV6-1 many CASKTSLDQETQYF TGTGCCAGCAAGACTAGTTTAGACCAGGAGACCCAGTACTTC